This T cell receptor (beta chain) was sequenced for a study of early T cells in non-severe SARS-CoV-2 infection. Overall study context: The authors sequenced bulk RNA from unsorted whole blood, leaving chains unpaired. Study-wide findings and caveats: Anti-spike CD8 specificities were favored by VDJdb matching, whose results missed private and CD4 specificities.

A remark on this clonotype: What it binds is not known.

CDR1 is SGDLS and CDR2 is YYNGEE in the germline V gene. The V and J ends lost 0 bases and 7 bases respectively, with 7 bases between them. The CDR3 length is 13 residues. TCRdb re-derived calls from the 5' RACE reads in MiXCR, one entry per CDR3 protein. The sample holds tens of thousands of distinct CDR3 sequences, 3.5% to 5% seen once. The specimen was whole blood. This TCR came from an adult who was a healthcare worker with PCR-confirmed SARS-CoV-2 infection or an uninfected control (not recorded which). This chain links TRBV9 with TRBJ2-2, with a possible D match to TRBD1 (5 bases). The CDR3 nucleotides read TGTGCCAGCAGCGTAGCAGGGATCGGGGAGCTGTTTTTT. The encoded protein is CASSVAGIGELFF.